Listed below are T cell receptor beta chains from one sample, sequenced in a study of vaccination and CD4 T cells after COVID-19. TCRdb reprocessed the PCR reads with MiXCR, giving one entry per CDR3 protein. The sample comprises about 20,000 distinct CDR3 sequences, around 60% of which are singletons, and roughly 8.3% rests with the top ten. These receptors have no identified antigens. The specimen sequenced was CD4+ T cells from blood, cultured in vitro. These TCRs come from a human donor who had recovered from COVID-19. The CDR3 runs from the conserved cysteine through the conserved F or W. A D gene is named only where the DNA matches it firmly. Clone size, where shown, is once, few, many, or a class for clones that have expanded.

v_call: TRBV20-1; j_call: TRBJ2-1; clone_size: NA; d_call: NA; cdr3_nt: TGCAGTGCTAGAGATCTCGGCGGCAGCTCCTACAATGAGCAGTTCTTC; cdr3_aa: CSARDLGGSSYNEQFF
v_call: TRBV6-1; j_call: TRBJ1-1; clone_size: NA; d_call: TRBD1; cdr3_nt: TGTGCCAGCAGTGAACGGGGACAGGGGACTGAAGCTTTCTTT; cdr3_aa: CASSERGQGTEAFF
v_call: TRBV20-1; j_call: TRBJ2-2; clone_size: NA; d_call: TRBD2; cdr3_nt: TGCAGTGTCCTTGGGCGGGAGGAGAACACCGGGGAGCTGTTTTTT; cdr3_aa: CSVLGREENTGELFF
v_call: TRBV19; j_call: TRBJ2-5; clone_size: medium-sized; d_call: NA; cdr3_nt: TGTGCCAGTAGTTCGTGGACGGACCGGGAGACCCAGTACTTC; cdr3_aa: CASSSWTDRETQYF
v_call: TRBV20-1; j_call: TRBJ2-7; clone_size: NA; d_call: NA; cdr3_nt: TGCAGTGCTAGCCCATCCCGGGCCCTCTACGAGCAGTACTTC; cdr3_aa: CSASPSRALYEQYF
v_call: TRBV7-2; j_call: TRBJ1-1; clone_size: NA; d_call: NA; cdr3_nt: TGTGCCAGCAGCTATGGGCTTCCGGGCAGGCAAGAAGCTTTCTTT; cdr3_aa: CASSYGLPGRQEAFF
v_call: TRBV19; j_call: TRBJ1-5; clone_size: NA; d_call: NA; cdr3_nt: TGTGCCAGTAGTATGACCGCGTCTAGCAATCAGCCCCAGCATTTT; cdr3_aa: CASSMTASSNQPQHF
v_call: TRBV18; j_call: TRBJ2-1; clone_size: NA; d_call: TRBD2; cdr3_nt: TGTGCCAGCTCACCGGCCGGGACTAACGAGCGTGAGCAGTTCTTC; cdr3_aa: CASSPAGTNEREQFF
v_call: TRBV28; j_call: TRBJ1-6; clone_size: once; d_call: TRBD1; cdr3_nt: TGTGCCAGCATTCCCGGGACAGGGGTTTCACCCCTCCACTTT; cdr3_aa: CASIPGTGVSPLHF
v_call: TRBV6-1; j_call: TRBJ1-5; clone_size: few; d_call: TRBD1; cdr3_nt: TGTGCCAGCAGAACAGGGGGCGCGGGTCAGCCCCAGCATTTT; cdr3_aa: CASRTGGAGQPQHF
v_call: TRBV27; j_call: TRBJ2-2; clone_size: few; d_call: NA; cdr3_nt: TGTGCCAGCAGTTTAAAGTCAAGCGCGACGCACACCGGGGAGCTGTTTTTT; cdr3_aa: CASSLKSSATHTGELFF
v_call: TRBV7-9; j_call: TRBJ1-5; clone_size: NA; d_call: NA; cdr3_nt: TGTGCCAGCAGCGAGACAGGAGGTCAGCCCCAGCATTTT; cdr3_aa: CASSETGGQPQHF
v_call: TRBV29-1; j_call: TRBJ2-5; clone_size: NA; d_call: TRBD2; cdr3_nt: TGCATCCCTGCGGGGGGGGGCACTCAAGAGACCCAGTACTTC; cdr3_aa: CIPAGGGTQETQYF
v_call: TRBV12-3/TRBV12-4; j_call: TRBJ1-1; clone_size: few; d_call: NA; cdr3_nt: TGTGCCAGCAGCGAACAGGGCTACACTGAAGCTTTCTTT; cdr3_aa: CASSEQGYTEAFF
v_call: TRBV5-4; j_call: TRBJ1-2; clone_size: NA; d_call: NA; cdr3_nt: TGTGCCAGCAGCTTGAAGGAGGTGATGTATGGCTACACCTTC; cdr3_aa: CASSLKEVMYGYTF
v_call: TRBV20-1; j_call: TRBJ1-2; clone_size: NA; d_call: NA; cdr3_nt: TGCAGTGCCCCCCTAACACTTGTCTCTGGCTACACCTTC; cdr3_aa: CSAPLTLVSGYTF
v_call: TRBV19; j_call: TRBJ2-1; clone_size: NA; d_call: NA; cdr3_nt: TGTGCCAGTAGTATCCACGCAGGGTTCTACAATGAGCAGTTCTTC; cdr3_aa: CASSIHAGFYNEQFF
v_call: TRBV20-1; j_call: TRBJ1-6; clone_size: NA; d_call: TRBD1; cdr3_nt: TGCAGTGCTAAGGGACAGGGGTATTCACCCCTCCACTTT; cdr3_aa: CSAKGQGYSPLHF
v_call: TRBV7-2; j_call: TRBJ2-5; clone_size: NA; d_call: TRBD1; cdr3_nt: TGTGCCAGCAGCTTAACAGTATCGACAGGGGGAGAGACCCAGTACTTC; cdr3_aa: CASSLTVSTGGETQYF
v_call: TRBV24-1; j_call: TRBJ1-2; clone_size: NA; d_call: NA; cdr3_nt: TGTGCCACCAGCCAAGGAGGTAATAACTATGGCTACACCTTC; cdr3_aa: CATSQGGNNYGYTF
v_call: TRBV2; j_call: TRBJ2-3; clone_size: NA; d_call: TRBD2; cdr3_nt: TGTGCCACCCGGACTAGCGGGCCCGGGGATCCGCAGTATTTT; cdr3_aa: CATRTSGPGDPQYF
v_call: TRBV7-8; j_call: TRBJ1-1; clone_size: NA; d_call: NA; cdr3_nt: TGTGCCAGCAGCTTAATTCAGGGACACCCGGCTTTCTTT; cdr3_aa: CASSLIQGHPAFF
v_call: TRBV6-1; j_call: TRBJ2-7; clone_size: few; d_call: NA; cdr3_nt: TGTGCCAGCAGTGACGGCGGCAGGGGCTACGAGCAGTACTTC; cdr3_aa: CASSDGGRGYEQYF
v_call: TRBV6-2/TRBV6-3; j_call: TRBJ2-3; clone_size: NA; d_call: NA; cdr3_nt: TGTGCCAGCAGTTATTCGGGAGTAGATACGCAGTATTTT; cdr3_aa: CASSYSGVDTQYF
v_call: TRBV1; j_call: TRBJ2-1; clone_size: NA; d_call: NA; cdr3_nt: TGCACCAGCAGCCAAGAGTCGTTCGGCGGGAGAACCAATGAGCAGTTCTTC; cdr3_aa: CTSSQESFGGRTNEQFF
v_call: TRBV7-6; j_call: TRBJ1-2; clone_size: NA; d_call: NA; cdr3_nt: TGTGCCAGCAGCCCGGACCTCATTTTGGGCTATGGCTACACCTTC; cdr3_aa: CASSPDLILGYGYTF
v_call: TRBV27; j_call: TRBJ2-4; clone_size: few; d_call: NA; cdr3_nt: TGTGCCAGCAGCCACCCTCGGGGGAAAAACATTCAGTACTTC; cdr3_aa: CASSHPRGKNIQYF
v_call: TRBV11-3; j_call: TRBJ1-1; clone_size: NA; d_call: NA; cdr3_nt: TGTGCCAGCAGCTTACAGGACAACACTGAAGCTTTCTTT; cdr3_aa: CASSLQDNTEAFF
v_call: TRBV20-1; j_call: TRBJ2-5; clone_size: NA; d_call: NA; cdr3_nt: TGCAGTGCTAGAGATTGGGACCGGCGGGAGACCCAGTACTTC; cdr3_aa: CSARDWDRRETQYF
v_call: TRBV29-1; j_call: TRBJ2-1; clone_size: once; d_call: TRBD2; cdr3_nt: TGCAGCGTTGCGACTAGCGGCGACAATGAGCAGTTCTTC; cdr3_aa: CSVATSGDNEQFF
v_call: TRBV15; j_call: TRBJ1-6; clone_size: few; d_call: NA; cdr3_nt: TGTGCCACCAGCAGAGATACTACGACACTGCATTCACCCCTCCACTTT; cdr3_aa: CATSRDTTTLHSPLHF
v_call: TRBV14; j_call: TRBJ2-5; clone_size: NA; d_call: TRBD2; cdr3_nt: TGTGCCAGCAGGAAAGCGGGGGCCGCAGAGACCCAGTACTTC; cdr3_aa: CASRKAGAAETQYF
v_call: TRBV28; j_call: TRBJ1-2; clone_size: NA; d_call: NA; cdr3_nt: TGTGCCAGCAGTAGTGGACAGACCCGCTATGGCTACACCTTC; cdr3_aa: CASSSGQTRYGYTF
v_call: TRBV20-1; j_call: TRBJ2-5; clone_size: NA; d_call: TRBD2; cdr3_nt: TGCAGTGCTACCCGGACTAGCGGGAGGTACCAAGAGACCCAGTACTTC; cdr3_aa: CSATRTSGRYQETQYF
v_call: TRBV7-2; j_call: TRBJ1-2; clone_size: NA; d_call: TRBD1; cdr3_nt: TGTGCCAGCAGCTTAAACAGGGGCGGCTACACCTTC; cdr3_aa: CASSLNRGGYTF
v_call: TRBV20-1; j_call: TRBJ1-1; clone_size: medium-sized; d_call: TRBD1; cdr3_nt: TGCAGTGCTAGAGATATGATGGACAGGGGATCAGCTTTCTTT; cdr3_aa: CSARDMMDRGSAFF
v_call: TRBV7-9; j_call: TRBJ2-7; clone_size: NA; d_call: TRBD2; cdr3_nt: TGTGCCAGCAGCGCCCGGGGTAGCGGGAGTTCTTACGAGCAGTACTTC; cdr3_aa: CASSARGSGSSYEQYF
v_call: TRBV30; j_call: TRBJ2-7; clone_size: NA; d_call: NA; cdr3_nt: TGTGCCAGTCAGGGGTCCTACGAGCAGTACTTC; cdr3_aa: CASQGSYEQYF
v_call: TRBV19; j_call: TRBJ2-3; clone_size: NA; d_call: NA; cdr3_nt: TGTGCCAGTAGTATACCCACCACAGATACGCAGTATTTT; cdr3_aa: CASSIPTTDTQYF
v_call: TRBV7-6; j_call: TRBJ1-2; clone_size: few; d_call: TRBD1; cdr3_nt: TGTGCCAGCAGCGACACAGGGGGAAGTGGCTACACCTTC; cdr3_aa: CASSDTGGSGYTF
v_call: TRBV19; j_call: TRBJ2-1; clone_size: NA; d_call: TRBD2; cdr3_nt: TGTGCCAGTATGGGTCGAGCGGGAGGAGGCAATGAGCAGTTCTTC; cdr3_aa: CASMGRAGGGNEQFF
v_call: TRBV10-3; j_call: TRBJ2-5; clone_size: NA; d_call: NA; cdr3_nt: TGTGCCATCAGTGAGTCGGTCAGGCAAGAGACCCAGTACTTC; cdr3_aa: CAISESVRQETQYF
v_call: TRBV7-8; j_call: TRBJ1-1; clone_size: NA; d_call: NA; cdr3_nt: TGTGCCAGCAGCTTAATGTTAGGAGGGGATCAGAACACTGAAGCTTTCTTT; cdr3_aa: CASSLMLGGDQNTEAFF
v_call: TRBV7-2; j_call: TRBJ1-1; clone_size: NA; d_call: NA; cdr3_nt: TGTGCCAGCAGTAGGACAGACACTGAAGCTTTCTTT; cdr3_aa: CASSRTDTEAFF
v_call: TRBV11-3; j_call: TRBJ2-7; clone_size: NA; d_call: NA; cdr3_nt: TGTGCCAGCAGCTCCCACGGAAACGTCTACGAGCAGTACTTC; cdr3_aa: CASSSHGNVYEQYF
v_call: TRBV11-2; j_call: TRBJ2-7; clone_size: NA; d_call: NA; cdr3_nt: TGTGCCAGCAGCTTATTCGGAGAGCTAGAGCAGTACTTC; cdr3_aa: CASSLFGELEQYF
v_call: TRBV7-9; j_call: TRBJ1-1; clone_size: NA; d_call: NA; cdr3_nt: TGTGCCAGCAGCGTAACGAACACTGAAGCTTTCTTT; cdr3_aa: CASSVTNTEAFF
v_call: TRBV4-2; j_call: TRBJ2-2; clone_size: NA; d_call: TRBD2; cdr3_nt: TGTGCCAGCAGCCGCAGAGGGGCTAGCGGCACCGGGGAGCTGTTTTTT; cdr3_aa: CASSRRGASGTGELFF
v_call: TRBV27; j_call: TRBJ2-7; clone_size: few; d_call: NA; cdr3_nt: TGTGCCAGCAGTTTACAGGAAAGCTCCTACGAGCAGTACTTC; cdr3_aa: CASSLQESSYEQYF
v_call: TRBV7-2; j_call: TRBJ1-4; clone_size: NA; d_call: TRBD1; cdr3_nt: TGTGCCAGCAGCTTAAGACAGGGAATCGGTGAAAAACTGTTTTTT; cdr3_aa: CASSLRQGIGEKLFF
v_call: TRBV6-5; j_call: TRBJ1-2; clone_size: NA; d_call: TRBD1; cdr3_nt: TGTGCCAGCAGTTACACCGGGACAGCTAACTATGGCTACACCTTC; cdr3_aa: CASSYTGTANYGYTF
v_call: TRBV20-1; j_call: TRBJ1-1; clone_size: NA; d_call: TRBD1; cdr3_nt: TGCAGTGCTAGGTTGGTCGACAGGGAGGCTGAAGCTTTCTTT; cdr3_aa: CSARLVDREAEAFF
v_call: TRBV20-1; j_call: TRBJ1-5; clone_size: NA; d_call: NA; cdr3_nt: TGCAGTGCTAGAGCAGGGACGGAATATCAGCCCCAGCATTTT; cdr3_aa: CSARAGTEYQPQHF
v_call: TRBV30; j_call: TRBJ2-7; clone_size: NA; d_call: TRBD1; cdr3_nt: TGTGCCTGGAGTAACAGGGGCACGGACGAGCAGTACTTC; cdr3_aa: CAWSNRGTDEQYF
v_call: TRBV20-1; j_call: TRBJ1-2; clone_size: few; d_call: NA; cdr3_nt: TGCAGTGCTACAGGGACCGACCGCTATGGCTACACCTTC; cdr3_aa: CSATGTDRYGYTF
v_call: TRBV6-1; j_call: TRBJ1-2; clone_size: NA; d_call: NA; cdr3_nt: TGTGCCAGCAGGCCCCAGAACGGGTATGGCTACACCTTC; cdr3_aa: CASRPQNGYGYTF
v_call: TRBV2; j_call: TRBJ1-2; clone_size: NA; d_call: TRBD1; cdr3_nt: TGTGCCAGCAGCGAGGGGGGACAGGGTACCTATGGCTACACCTTC; cdr3_aa: CASSEGGQGTYGYTF
v_call: TRBV5-1; j_call: TRBJ2-7; clone_size: NA; d_call: TRBD1; cdr3_nt: TGCGTCAGCAGCCAGGACAGGCCAGGGACCTACGAGCAGTACTTC; cdr3_aa: CVSSQDRPGTYEQYF
v_call: TRBV24-1; j_call: TRBJ1-5; clone_size: few; d_call: NA; cdr3_nt: TGTGCCACCACAGGAGAGGGGGATCAGCCCCAGCATTTT; cdr3_aa: CATTGEGDQPQHF
v_call: TRBV20-1; j_call: TRBJ2-1; clone_size: NA; d_call: TRBD2; cdr3_nt: TGCAGTGCTAGCGGACTAGCCCTTGGGTACAATGAGCAGTTCTTC; cdr3_aa: CSASGLALGYNEQFF